Shown below are 19 T cell receptor beta chains from a single sample sequenced in a study of PD-1 blockade in classical Hodgkin lymphoma. Repertoires were generated with immunoSEQ multiplex PCR, while TCRdb's copy carries only in-frame clones and drops some. The sample contains some 93,000 clones, nearly 90% of which appear only once. Every patient experienced relapse after autologous stem cell transplantation, and brentuximab vedotin exposure varied. Sequences were derived from peripheral blood mononuclear cells (PBMCs), sampled before the second cycle of nivolumab. These receptors were collected from a human donor with classical Hodgkin lymphoma.

The chain joins TRBV27 to TRBJ2-1; TRBD2 matches at 9 bases. V dropped 2 bases and J dropped 4; count of bases not matched to a gene: 6. The CDR3 is made up of 16 amino acids. Germline V CDR1 and CDR2: MNHEY, SMNVEV (reference sequence). For the CDR3, the DNA is TGTGCCAGCAGTTTACAGGTGGCGGGAGGGTACAATGAGCAGTTCTTC. This encodes CASSLQVAGGYNEQFF.

This chain links TRBV27 with TRBJ2-1; TRBD1 might be the D (7 bases). V was cut by 8 bases and J by 10 bases, with 18 bases left in between. CDR3 size: 13 residues. Germline V CDR1 and CDR2: MNHEY, SMNVEV (reference sequence). The CDR3 sequence: CASGLQGSGEQFF. For the CDR3, the DNA is TGTGCCAGCGGACTACAGGGGAGCGGGGAGCAGTTCTTC.

This chain connects TRBV27 to TRBJ1-5; D call uncertain. Germline V gene sequence: CDR1 MNHEY, CDR2 SMNVEV (reference sequence). The CDR3 consists of 12 residues. The ends were cut back, 2 bases at V and 10 bases at J, with 9 bases in the middle. The chain's CDR3 is CASSLIGEPQHF. Written as DNA, the CDR3 is TGTGCCAGCAGTTTAATCGGAGAACCCCAGCATTTT.

The chain has TRBV27 and TRBJ2-7; 9 bases are a match to TRBD2. Looked up from germline, CDR1 is MNHEY and CDR2 is SMNVEV (reference sequence). This CDR3 region has 15 residues. The ends lost 6 bases at V and 4 bases at J; junction bases unmatched: 10. CDR3 nucleotides: TGTGCCAGCAGCCTAGTTGGGACTAGCTTTTACGAGCAGTACTTC. This codes for CASSLVGTSFYEQYF.

V usage is TRBV15 and J usage is TRBJ1-5; D remains ambiguous. CDR3 length equals 13 residues. V was trimmed by 0 bases and J by 5 bases, leaving 5 bases between them. The germline V gene has CDR1 LNHNV and CDR2 YYDKDF (reference sequence). CDR3 coding DNA: TGTGCCACCAGCAGAGATATGGATCAGCCCCAGCATTTT. Translation gives CATSRDMDQPQHF. Based on the CDR3 plus reference TRBV15 and TRBJ1-5, the full variable domain is DAMVIQNPRYQVTQFGKPVTLSCSQTLNHNVMYWYQQKSSQAPKLLFHYYDKDFNNEADTPDNFQSRRPNTSFCFLDIRSPGLGDTAMYLCATSRDMDQPQHFGDGTRLSIL.

CDR3 sequence: CASSQASGESSYEQYF. CDR3 nucleotides: TGCGCCAGCAGCCAAGCCTCGGGTGAGAGCTCCTACGAGCAGTACTTC. This sequence joins TRBV4-1 and TRBJ2-7; D is ambiguous. CDR3 size: 16 residues. The germline gives CDR1 MGHRA, CDR2 YSYEKL. Deletions cut 1 base from V and 0 bases from J, with 13 bases between.

The chain carries TRBV6-1 and TRBJ2-7; a weak D match, TRBD1 (6 bases). The CDR3 covers 15 residues. Looked up from germline, CDR1 is MNHNS and CDR2 is SASEGT. Trimming took off 6 bases at V and 0 bases at J, with 15 bases between the two ends. The CDR3 protein is CASSPGTWSSYEQYF. Written as DNA, the CDR3 is TGTGCCAGCAGCCCCGGGACATGGAGCTCCTACGAGCAGTACTTC.

The V call is TRBV28, the J call TRBJ2-7, with 8 bases lining up with TRBD2. Germline V gene lookup returns CDR1 MDHEN and CDR2 SYDVKM. V lost 5 bases and J lost 3; bases outside the gene matches: 6. This CDR3 comprises 14 residues. In DNA, the CDR3 is TGTGCCAGCAGTCTCCGCAGCGGGAGCTACGAGCAGTACTTC. Encoded protein: CASSLRSGSYEQYF.

The chain has TRBV5-4 and TRBJ2-3; 7 bases agree with TRBD2. V lost 10 bases and J lost 5; bases outside the gene matches: 10. Germline lookup yields CDR1 SGHNT and CDR2 YYREEE (reference sequence). CDR3 length: 13 residues. The DNA of the CDR3 is TGTGCCGGGAGGGGAGTCGGGGGAGATACGCAGTATTTT. Translation: CAGRGVGGDTQYF.

The V gene is TRBV27, the J gene TRBJ1-5; TRBD1 agrees at 8 bases. CDR1 is MNHEY, CDR2 SMNVEV, per germline (reference sequence). The CDR3 runs to 14 residues. V lost 7 bases and J lost 6; bases outside the gene matches: 8. This chain's CDR3 is CASIDRGSGQPQHF. The CDR3 region has the DNA TGTGCCAGCATCGACAGGGGATCAGGTCAGCCCCAGCATTTT.

This clone was seen more than once but under ten times. Other nucleotide sequences in the sample specify the same CDR3. The CDR3 loop is CASSRTSGGYNEQFF. CDR3 nucleotide sequence: TGCGCCAGCAGTCGAACTAGCGGGGGATACAATGAGCAGTTCTTC. The chain is built from TRBV5-1 and TRBJ2-1, with 11 bases lining up with TRBD2. This CDR3 is built from 15 residues. After removal of 5 bases from V and 4 bases from J, the junction contained 5 bases not matched to a gene. CDR1 and CDR2 (germline): SGHRS, YFSETQ.

J is TRBJ1-1 and V is TRBV28; D is perhaps TRBD1 (5 bases). This CDR3 comprises 14 residues. Germline loops: CDR1 MDHEN, CDR2 SYDVKM. The V end lost 4 bases, the J end lost 6 bases, and 15 bases lay between the germline ends. Here the CDR3 reads CASSYHSGGAEAFF. The CDR3 nucleotides are TGTGCCAGCAGTTATCATTCCGGGGGAGCTGAAGCTTTCTTT.

The chain has TRBV7-8 and TRBJ1-4; unclear D gene. Germline CDR1 reads SGHVS; CDR2 reads FQNEAQ. The CDR3 sequence is 15 residues long. Between the trimmed V and J ends, which lost 2 bases and 8 bases, there was a span of 15 bases. For the CDR3, the DNA is TGTGCCAGCAGCTTATACCGGCAGAGTACCGAAAAACTGTTTTTT. Protein sequence: CASSLYRQSTEKLFF.

The V and J genes are TRBV7-9 and TRBJ1-2; 9 nucleotides align to TRBD1. Germline V gene sequence: CDR1 SEHNR, CDR2 FQNEAQ (reference sequence). The V gene end was trimmed by 5 bases and the J gene end by 5 bases; junction bases not matched to a gene: 9. The CDR3 totals 15 residues. CDR3: CASSNPGQGPYGYTF. CDR3 DNA sequence: TGTGCCAGCAGCAATCCGGGACAGGGTCCTTATGGCTACACCTTC.

The chain employs TRBV7-6 and TRBJ2-1; D might be TRBD2 (7 bases). Germline loops: CDR1 SGHVS, CDR2 FNYEAQ. V was cut by 1 base and J by 4 bases, with 20 bases left in between. CDR3 size: 18 residues. In DNA form, the CDR3 reads TGTGCCAGCAGCTTAGGAGGGGGGGCGGCCTACCCTTACAATGAGCAGTTCTTC. Residues: CASSLGGGAAYPYNEQFF.

This clone was seen just once. The chain carries TRBV7-2 and TRBJ2-3; D not resolved. CDR1 is SGHTA and CDR2 is FQGNSA in the germline V gene. V was cut by 3 bases and J by 0 bases, with 4 bases left in between. CDR3 length: 13 amino acids. As DNA, the CDR3 is TGTGCCAGCAGCTTGGACAGCACAGATACGCAGTATTTT. Protein sequence: CASSLDSTDTQYF.

The V call is TRBV28, the J call TRBJ2-1; TRBD2 agrees at 12 bases. This CDR3 contains 13 residues. V was clipped by 5 bases and J by 10 bases; unmatched bases: 3. CDR1 MDHEN and CDR2 SYDVKM come from the germline V gene. The chain's CDR3 is CASSTSGGREQFF. CDR3 bases: TGTGCCAGCAGTACTAGCGGGGGGAGGGAGCAGTTCTTC.

CDR3 in amino acids: CASSLGRSTDTQYF. Written as DNA, the CDR3 is TGTGCCAGCAGCTTAGGGCGTTCCACAGATACGCAGTATTTT. The V call is TRBV11-2, the J call TRBJ2-3; D unclear. Germline V gene data show CDR1 as SGHAT and CDR2 as FQNNGV. The V end lost 1 base, the J end lost 2 bases, and 7 bases lay between the germline ends. The CDR3 runs to 14 residues.

The chain uses TRBV7-8 and TRBJ2-1; D gene uncertain. This CDR3 has 13 amino acids. Trimming shortened V by 5 bases and J by 4 bases, and 9 bases separated the two germline ends. Germline V CDR1 and CDR2: SGHVS, FQNEAQ. CDR3 in DNA: TGTGCCAGCAGCCCACCCTTATACAATGAGCAGTTCTTC. The encoded protein is CASSPPLYNEQFF.